What follows is one T cell receptor beta chain and its context. What it binds is not known. Libraries were prepared by immunoSEQ multiplex PCR; TCRdb keeps only in-frame clonotypes and omits some of them. The table has some 88,000 clones, around 94% seen once. These data originate in a study of Tregs in tolerant kidney transplant recipients. Study-level results: Expanding Tregs on activated donor B cells appeared to best identify donor-specific TCRbeta clones. Few patients were studied, so findings need validation in larger groups.

CDR3 length equals 15 residues. Germline V lookup: CDR1 SGHDT, CDR2 YYEEEE. The ends lost 0 bases at V and 4 bases at J; junction bases unmatched: 4. Unstimulated Tregs (CD4+CD25+CD127-) and CD4+CD25- non-Tregs were sorted from PBMCs. The rearrangement joins TRBV5-6 to TRBJ2-3; 8 nucleotides match TRBD1. Source material: CD8+ T cells from blood. The clonotype was recovered from a human donor in good health. The CDR3 spells CASSLVPGGSDTQYF. Here the CDR3 DNA reads TGTGCCAGCAGCTTGGTGCCAGGGGGCTCAGATACGCAGTATTTT.